These 29 T cell receptor beta chains originate from one sample sequenced in a study of control samples from healthy donors and cancer patients. Using immunoSEQ multiplex PCR, the repertoire was profiled, and TCRdb retains in-frame clones only, with some absent. The sample has about 100,000 clones; around 89% are singletons. Sequencing was performed on blood. All receptors come from a man aged 25-45 years in good health.

The chain has TRBV7-9 and TRBJ2-3; D gene unclear. The V end was cut by 2 bases, the J end by 2 bases, with 11 bases between. The CDR3 contains 15 residues. CDR1 and CDR2 (germline): SEHNR, FQNEAQ (reference sequence). DNA for the CDR3: TGTGCCAGCAGCTTACTTGTGGGTTACACAGATACGCAGTATTTT. Protein sequence: CASSLLVGYTDTQYF.

The V and J genes are TRBV7-9 and TRBJ2-6, with 7 bases aligning to TRBD1. The germline V gene encodes CDR1 SEHNR and CDR2 FQNEAQ (reference sequence). This CDR3 has 18 residues. Trimming removed 5 bases from V and 3 bases from J; junction bases left unmatched: 13. Written as DNA, the CDR3 is TGTGCCAGCAGCCCCCGGGACAGAGTAGTTTTTGGGGCCAACGTCCTGACTTTC. Protein product: CASSPRDRVVFGANVLTF.

V is TRBV7-9 and J is TRBJ2-3; 7 bases agree with TRBD1. This CDR3 is 15 amino acids long. With V trimmed by 3 bases and J by 1 base, 4 bases remained unmatched. Germline-derived CDR1 and CDR2 are SEHNR and FQNEAQ (reference sequence). This chain's CDR3 is CASSFSGGGTDTQYF. The CDR3 coding sequence is TGTGCCAGCAGCTTTTCAGGGGGAGGCACAGATACGCAGTATTTT.

V usage is TRBV4-3 and J usage is TRBJ2-5; perhaps TRBD2 as D (5 bases). V was clipped by 4 bases and J by 3 bases, with 12 bases between them. Per germline, CDR1 LGHNA and CDR2 YSLEER. This CDR3 spans 14 amino acids. The CDR3, as DNA: TGCGCCAGCAGCCGCCGGGTAGCGAAAGAGACCCAGTACTTC. This gives the protein CASSRRVAKETQYF.

J is TRBJ2-7 and V is TRBV4-3, with no clear D. The V gene's germline CDR1 is LGHNA and CDR2 YSLEER. The CDR3 sequence is 16 residues long. Trimming left V 1 base short and J 2 bases short, with 15 bases between. The CDR3 bases are TGCGCCAGCAGCCAAGTGGCCCATGGTGGGGCCTACGAGCAGTACTTC. This encodes CASSQVAHGGAYEQYF.

The V and J genes are TRBV27 and TRBJ2-6; maybe TRBD1 (5 bases). CDR3 length: 16 residues. V lost 3 bases, J lost 1 base, and 10 bases lay in between. Germline V gene sequence: CDR1 MNHEY, CDR2 SMNVEV (reference sequence). The CDR3 nucleotides are TGTGCCAGCAGTTTGAAGGGGCATTCTGGGGCCAACGTCCTGACTTTC. Encoded protein: CASSLKGHSGANVLTF.

The chain combines TRBV9 with TRBJ1-2; TRBD1 matches at 9 bases. CDR1 and CDR2 from the germline V gene are SGDLS and YYNGEE. The V and J ends lost 6 bases and 6 bases, in that order; junction bases with no gene match: 6. The CDR3 runs to 13 residues. CDR3 sequence reads: CASTPTGGHGYTF. The CDR3 DNA sequence: TGTGCCAGCACCCCCACAGGGGGCCATGGCTACACCTTC.

This clone was recorded only once. This chain uses TRBV27 with TRBJ2-1; D gene ambiguous. CDR1 is MNHEY, CDR2 SMNVEV, per germline (reference sequence). V gave up 7 bases and J gave up 3 bases, with 4 bases separating them. This CDR3 is built from 11 residues. The CDR3 DNA follows: TGTGCCAGCAAGTTCTACAATGAGCAGTTCTTC. Amino acids: CASKFYNEQFF.

A single count supports this clone. The chain is built from TRBV5-1 and TRBJ1-2; 8 nucleotides agree with TRBD1. The CDR3 is made up of 18 amino acids. Germline V gene data show CDR1 as SGHRS and CDR2 as YFSETQ. The trim removed 0 bases at V and 1 base at J, leaving 11 bases unmatched. As DNA, the CDR3 is TGCGCCAGCAGCTTGGGGTCCTCCGGGGACAGGCTTAACTATGGCTACACCTTC. Protein: CASSLGSSGDRLNYGYTF. The full variable domain, its missing parts supplied by reference TRBV5-1 and TRBJ1-2, is KAGVTQTPRYLIKTRGQQVTLSCSPISGHRSVSWYQQTPGQGLQFLFEYFSETQRNKGNFPGRFSGRQFSNSRSEMNVSTLELGDSALYLCASSLGSSGDRLNYGYTFGSGTRLTVV.

J is TRBJ2-2 and V is TRBV7-8; a weak D match, TRBD2 (6 bases). V lost 2 bases and J lost 4, with 8 bases in between. There are 14 residues in the CDR3. The germline V gene encodes CDR1 SGHVS and CDR2 FQNEAQ. The CDR3 is CASSLRRVTGELFF. The DNA of the CDR3 is TGTGCCAGCAGCTTACGGAGGGTCACCGGGGAGCTGTTTTTT.

This chain uses TRBV5-5 with TRBJ1-3, with D perhaps matching TRBD1 (5 bases). The CDR3 covers 14 residues. Germline V gene sequence: CDR1 SGHKS, CDR2 YYEKEE (reference sequence). Between the trimmed V and J ends, which lost 3 bases and 6 bases, there was a span of 13 bases. The CDR3 sequence: CASSSAGPPNTIYF. CDR3 nucleotides: TGTGCCAGCAGCTCCGCGGGGCCTCCAAACACCATATATTTT.

The V gene is TRBV28, the J gene TRBJ2-7, with 10 bases identical to TRBD2. From germline, CDR1 is MDHEN and CDR2 SYDVKM. The CDR3 consists of 15 residues. The J segment lost 3 bases and the V segment lost 5 bases, leaving 7 bases of the junction unmatched. The DNA for the CDR3 is TGTGCCAGCAGTCCCGGGACTAGCGTCGACTACGAGCAGTACTTC. It specifies CASSPGTSVDYEQYF.

CDR3: CASSPPSGTGANQPQHF. CDR3 bases: TGTGCCAGCTCACCCCCCTCTGGGACAGGGGCGAACCAGCCCCAGCATTTT. The chain employs TRBV18 and TRBJ1-5, with TRBD1 matching 10 bases. The CDR3 spans 17 residues. CDR1 is KGHSH and CDR2 is LQKENI in the germline V gene. The trim removed 3 bases at V and 7 bases at J, leaving 12 bases unmatched.

The J gene is TRBJ1-2, the V gene TRBV18, with D possibly TRBD1 on 6 matching bases. CDR1 KGHSH and CDR2 LQKENI come from the germline V gene. The CDR3 has 14 amino acids. V shed 3 bases and J shed 3 bases, with 11 bases lying between them. In nucleotides, the CDR3 is TGTGCCAGCTCACCGGGGGGCGGTGACTATGGCTACACCTTC. Residues: CASSPGGGDYGYTF.

The V call is TRBV5-1, the J call TRBJ1-2; D gene unclear. Trimming took off 2 bases at V and 4 bases at J, with 15 bases between the two ends. The CDR3 runs to 15 residues. In germline, CDR1 is SGHRS, CDR2 YFSETQ. CDR3 loop: CASSFPGSGAYGYTF. The CDR3 DNA follows: TGCGCCAGCAGCTTTCCGGGCTCAGGAGCCTATGGCTACACCTTC.

J is TRBJ1-1 and V is TRBV2; no definite D call. The CDR3 runs to 13 residues. V gave up 11 bases and J gave up 3 bases, with 16 bases separating them. Germline V lookup: CDR1 SNHLY, CDR2 FYNNEI. The CDR3 loop is CASWPGLDTEAFF. In nucleotides, the CDR3 is TGTGCCTCCTGGCCGGGGTTGGACACTGAAGCTTTCTTT.

The chain joins TRBV7-2 to TRBJ2-1; D call uncertain. The V and J ends lost 2 bases and 6 bases respectively, with 8 bases between them. The CDR3 consists of 13 residues. The germline CDR1 and CDR2 sequences are SGHTA and FQGNSA. The DNA of the CDR3 is TGTGCCAGCAGCTTATTTGGTCCCAATGAGCAGTTCTTC. Protein: CASSLFGPNEQFF.

In nucleotides, the CDR3 is TGTGCCAGCTCATCATGGGGGGCAGATACGCAGTATTTT. Encoded protein: CASSSWGADTQYF. The chain links TRBV18 to TRBJ2-3, with D perhaps TRBD2 (6 bases). Trimming removed 5 bases at V and 4 bases at J, with 10 bases between. Looked up from germline, CDR1 is KGHSH and CDR2 is LQKENI. The CDR3 has 13 residues.

The gene calls are TRBV6-6 and TRBJ1-1; possibly TRBD1 for D (6 bases). V lost 7 bases and J 9 bases, leaving 15 bases between the germline ends. The CDR3 is 12 amino acids. The germline gives CDR1 MNHNY, CDR2 SVGAGI (reference sequence). DNA of the CDR3: TGTGCCAGCACCTCCCAAGGGGGTAAAGCTTTCTTT. It encodes CASTSQGGKAFF.

V and J are TRBV7-9 and TRBJ1-3, with a possible D match to TRBD1 (5 bases). Trimming shortened V by 2 bases and J by 2 bases, and 10 bases separated the two germline ends. This CDR3 spans 15 amino acids. Germline V gene data show CDR1 as SEHNR and CDR2 as FQNEAQ (reference sequence). CDR3 DNA: TGTGCCAGCAGCTTACAGCAGGGCCCTGGAAACACCATATATTTT. Protein: CASSLQQGPGNTIYF. Combining the CDR3 with reference TRBV7-9 and TRBJ1-3 gives the whole variable domain DTGVSQNPRHKITKRGQNVTFRCDPISEHNRLYWYRQTLGQGPEFLTYFQNEAQLEKSRLLSDRFSAERPKGSFSTLEIQRTEQGDSAMYLCASSLQQGPGNTIYFGEGSWLTVV.

The chain links TRBV5-1 to TRBJ1-4; the D is unclear. CDR1 is SGHRS, CDR2 YFSETQ, per germline. Trimming stripped 4 bases from V and 0 bases from J, with 13 bases between. This CDR3 spans 16 amino acids. The CDR3 region is CASSATLIATNEKLFF. The CDR3 DNA follows: TGCGCCAGCAGCGCGACACTGATCGCAACTAATGAAAAACTGTTTTTT.

The chain recombines TRBV28 with TRBJ2-7, with D possibly matching TRBD1 (5 bases). Trimming stripped 11 bases from V and 0 bases from J, with 11 bases between. CDR3 size: 12 residues. From germline, CDR1 is MDHEN and CDR2 SYDVKM. CDR3 DNA: TGTGCCGCCTACAGGTTCTCCTACGAGCAGTACTTC. Its protein product is CAAYRFSYEQYF.

V usage is TRBV19 and J usage is TRBJ1-5; perhaps TRBD1 as D (5 bases). Germline values: CDR1 LNHDA, CDR2 SQIVND (reference sequence). This CDR3 is built from 15 residues. The V and J ends lost 7 bases and 0 bases respectively, with 13 bases between them. CDR3 sequence reads: CASTRQGDSNQPQHF. CDR3 bases: TGTGCCAGTACTAGGCAGGGCGATAGCAATCAGCCCCAGCATTTT.

This chain connects TRBV11-3 to TRBJ2-3, with D maybe TRBD2 (5 bases). V was cut by 5 bases and J by 2 bases, with 11 bases left in between. The CDR3 is 14 amino acids. CDR1 is SGHNT, CDR2 YENEEA, per germline. This CDR3 reads CASSVNRDTDTQYF. The CDR3 DNA reads as TGTGCCAGCAGCGTCAACCGGGACACAGATACGCAGTATTTT.

The V and J genes are TRBV27 and TRBJ1-1, with a tentative D call TRBD1 (6 bases). V was cut by 4 bases and J by 0 bases, with 9 bases left in between. The CDR3 runs to 14 residues. The V gene's germline CDR1 is MNHEY and CDR2 SMNVEV (reference sequence). CDR3: CASSWRTVNTEAFF. The CDR3 DNA sequence: TGTGCCAGCAGTTGGCGGACAGTGAACACTGAAGCTTTCTTT.

The rearrangement links TRBV7-9 to TRBJ1-2; no reliable D call. Trimming removed 3 bases from V and 3 bases from J, with 2 bases in between. CDR1 and CDR2 (germline): SEHNR, FQNEAQ (reference sequence). This CDR3 has 11 residues. The CDR3 nucleotides are TGTGCCAGCAGCTTCGACTATGGCTACACCTTC. It yields the protein CASSFDYGYTF.

The chain has TRBV30 and TRBJ1-2; 7 bases agree with TRBD1. The CDR3 is 13 residues long. The trim removed 2 bases at V and 3 bases at J, leaving 3 bases unmatched. Germline CDR1 and CDR2: GTSNPN and SVGIG (reference sequence). DNA of the CDR3: TGTGCCTGGAGTCGTGGGACAGACTATGGCTACACCTTC. Protein: CAWSRGTDYGYTF.

The chain employs TRBV7-9 and TRBJ1-4, with D possibly matching TRBD1 (6 bases). The CDR3 spans 16 residues. V gave up 1 base and J gave up 8 bases, with 17 bases separating them. Germline V lookup: CDR1 SEHNR, CDR2 FQNEAQ (reference sequence). The CDR3 coding sequence is TGTGCCAGCAGCTTAGTCTCAGGGGCCCTTGGGGAAAAACTGTTTTTT. It specifies CASSLVSGALGEKLFF.

The rearrangement links TRBV11-2 to TRBJ2-3; unclear D gene. The CDR3 consists of 14 residues. Between the trimmed V and J ends, which lost 0 bases and 3 bases, there was a span of 7 bases. Germline CDR1 is SGHAT and CDR2 is FQNNGV. The CDR3 DNA reads as TGTGCCAGCAGCTTAGATTACGGGACAGATACGCAGTATTTT. Translated, it gives CASSLDYGTDTQYF.